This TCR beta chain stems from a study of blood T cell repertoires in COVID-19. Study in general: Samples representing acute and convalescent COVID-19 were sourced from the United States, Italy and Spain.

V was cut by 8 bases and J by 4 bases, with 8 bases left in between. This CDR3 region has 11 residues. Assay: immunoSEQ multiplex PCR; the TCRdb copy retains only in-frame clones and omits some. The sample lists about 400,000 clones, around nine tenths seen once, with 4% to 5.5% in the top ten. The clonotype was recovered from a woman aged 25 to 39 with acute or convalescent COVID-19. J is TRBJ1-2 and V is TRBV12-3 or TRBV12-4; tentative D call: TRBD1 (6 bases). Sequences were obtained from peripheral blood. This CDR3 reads CASGQRYGYTF. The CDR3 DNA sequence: TGTGCCAGCGGACAGCGCTATGGCTACACCTTC.